This T cell receptor beta chain was obtained from a study of identical twins listed by TCRdb under 2016. In the study overall: TCR alpha and beta repertoires from monozygotic twins, unrelated adults of various ages and cord blood were deep-sequenced to test whether fetal clonotypes persist. Replicate twin experiments were performed at different times using different library preparation protocols to rule out contamination.

The CDR1 and CDR2 encoded by the germline V gene are SGHVS and FQNEAQ. The CDR3 numbers 17 residues from cysteine through phenylalanine. Just the 51-base CDR3 DNA is kept, in frame starting at base 1. V lost 0 bases and J lost 1 base, and the count of bases not matched to a germline gene is 7. Only healthy Caucasian donors were included. On the study overall, not on this receptor specifically: Abundant cord blood beta clonotypes carried fewer insertions; young adult naive repertoires showed a weaker similar trend, while memory repertoires showed none. In monozygotic twins, out-of-frame TCR alpha sharing was systematically underestimated by recombination models, although the models agreed with sharing between unrelated individuals. Because the same donors could not be followed over many years, the conclusions relied on cross-sectional statistical analysis. Invariant T cells such as MAIT and iNKT could partly confound zero-insertion analyses, although diverse VJ usage argued against such confounding for most clonotypes. Compared with coincidental sharing between unrelated individuals, an excess of low generation-probability sequences was observed among out-of-frame TCR alpha sequences shared between twins. The excess sharing between twins in beta out-of-frame sequences was weaker because fewer shared sequences reduced the signal-to-noise ratio.

To note about this clonotype: Its antigen remains unidentified. No clone much larger than this one lies a single base away; base qualities are absent.

Libraries were made using 5' RACE. Sequencing instrument: Illumina HiSeq 2000. A universal primer binding site was introduced by template switching, and a unique molecular identifier was present in the final cDNA, enabling accurate counting of TCR cDNA molecules. Specific primers in the conserved constant-segment region were used to synthesize first-strand cDNA for the TCR alpha and beta chains. To control for contamination, each cDNA library was double barcoded with a SMART-Mk sample barcode plus Illumina barcodes. TruSeq adapter sequences along with Illumina sample barcodes were introduced in two successive PCR steps. Sequencing of the TCR alpha and beta cDNA libraries was done on the Illumina HiSeq platform using custom primers. On the study's bioinformatics: Raw reads were processed with MiGEC to extract unique molecular identifiers, and MiXCR was used to determine CDR3 positions. For each individual, recombination models were inferred using an EM algorithm with the repgenHMM and IGoR tools. The tcR package in R was used for shared clonotype analysis, with sharing normalized by the product of cloneset sizes. To study raw recombination free of thymic and clonal selection effects, out-of-frame nonproductive sequences were analyzed. TCRdb passed the public sequencing reads through fastp at Q25 and MiXCR, retaining productive beta sequences. Identical CDR3 protein sequences are pooled into one entry, listed with their most common genes and DNA. None of the V and J calls come from the authors' own analysis; TCRdb made them. The sample data list more than 1.5 million distinct CDR3 sequences, and under 35% of these were observed just once. The ten most abundant clones make up 0.27% of the sample.

The sequence is built from TRBV7-8 and TRBJ2-3; 7 of the junction bases match TRBD2. Sequencing input: cord blood. The clonotype was recovered from a newborn girl in good health. In nucleotide form, the sequence is TGTGCCAGCAGCTTAGCGGGAGGGGCCTATGGCACAGATACGCAGTATTTT. Translated, it gives CASSLAGGAYGTDTQYF.